Given below is one T cell receptor beta chain in context. The target antigen is unknown. The table came from immunoSEQ multiplex PCR; TCRdb's copy has only in-frame clones and leaves some out. The sample yields 800,000 to 950,000 clones, approximately 96% seen once. In the naive CD8 group, cells lacked CD45RO and were positively selected for CCR7, so terminally differentiated effector memory CD45RA+ cells were left out. The source of the sample is a study of shared clonotypes between healthy human individuals. General study results and limits: Memory subsets had estimated richness that was generally smaller than that of naive subsets. Non-shared clonotypes had lower generation probabilities than clonotypes shared by all four sorted-subset donors.

The sequence was obtained from a man in his thirties or forties in good health. The sample was naive CD8+ T cells sorted from blood.

The CDR3 sequence is CASSLGGGNEKLFF. CDR3 nucleotides: TGTGCCAGCAGCTTAGGTGGTGGAAATGAAAAACTGTTTTTT. The chain combines TRBV11-2 with TRBJ1-4, with D uncertain. CDR3 size: 14 residues. From germline, CDR1 is SGHAT and CDR2 FQNNGV. Trimming took off 1 base at V and 5 bases at J, with 8 bases between the two ends.